These 7 T cell receptor beta chains share one sample of origin, sequenced in a study of T-cell memory formation after mild COVID-19. TCRdb recomputed calls from the 5' RACE reads with MiXCR, one row per CDR3 protein. The sample holds roughly 170,000 distinct CDR3 sequences; less than 20% are singletons and the top ten take 3% to 4%. The sequenced material came from PBMCs or a T cell subset sorted from them (not recorded which). These receptors all come from a man between 18 and 35 years old who had mild COVID-19 (a few samples of this study predate the infection). Cell type and time point are not known.

This clonotype was seen a handful of times. This chain joins TRBV6-2 or TRBV6-3 and TRBJ2-7, with 7 bases that match TRBD2. Germline CDR1 is MNHEY and CDR2 is SVGEGT. The CDR3 is 14 amino acids. V was pared by 6 bases and J by 0 bases, with 5 bases of the junction left unmatched. The CDR3 nucleotides read TGTGCCAGCAGGGCAGCGGGGCGCTCCTACGAGCAGTACGTC. Translated, it gives CASRAAGRSYEQYV.

This clonotype was detected only a few times. The rearrangement joins TRBV20-1 to TRBJ2-1; 11 bases agree with TRBD2. Per the germline V gene, CDR1 is DFQATT and CDR2 is SNEGSKA (reference sequence). The V segment lost 0 bases and the J segment 0 bases; nucleotides outside the gene matches: 10. The CDR3 runs 19 residues. The CDR3 here is CSARDWRLAGFSSYNEQFF. CDR3 in DNA: TGCAGTGCTAGAGATTGGAGACTAGCGGGGTTTAGCTCCTACAATGAGCAGTTCTTC.

The V gene is TRBV6-5, the J gene TRBJ2-1; TRBD2 agrees at 10 bases. This CDR3 is 16 amino acids long. From germline, CDR1 is MNHEY and CDR2 SVGAGI. V shed 4 bases and J 8 bases; nucleotides not matched to a gene: 11. The DNA of the CDR3 is TGTGCCAGCAGTTCCCCCGGGACTAGCGCGGCCCATGAGCAGTTCTTC. This encodes CASSSPGTSAAHEQFF.

The gene calls are TRBV7-2 and TRBJ1-5; D is uncertain. The CDR3 is made up of 12 amino acids. With 5 bases removed from V and 5 bases from J, the gap between germline ends came to 7 bases. CDR1 SGHTA and CDR2 FQGNSA come from the germline V gene. The CDR3 is CASSLYYQPQHF. In DNA form, the CDR3 reads TGTGCCAGCAGCCTCTACTATCAGCCCCAGCATTTT.

J is TRBJ2-7 and V is TRBV6-2 or TRBV6-3; 7 bases fit TRBD1. V lost 0 bases to trimming and J lost 0 bases; unmatched junction nucleotides: 2. This CDR3 has 15 residues. Germline V gene sequence: CDR1 MNHEY, CDR2 SVGEGT. The CDR3 nucleotides are TGTGCCAGCAGTTACTCGAGGGGGCTCTCCTACGAGCAGTACTTC. Translating gives CASSYSRGLSYEQYF.

The chain couples TRBV5-1 to TRBJ2-3, with unresolved D. The CDR3 covers 16 residues. The ends were cut back, 0 bases at V and 1 base at J, with 12 bases in the middle. Germline V lookup: CDR1 SGHRS, CDR2 YFSETQ. The CDR3 DNA reads as TGCGCCAGCAGCTTGGGAGGAGAATTGCGCACAGATACGCAGTATTTT. This encodes CASSLGGELRTDTQYF.

This clonotype was seen a handful of times. This chain links TRBV29-1 with TRBJ2-1, with TRBD1 matching 9 bases. V lost 6 bases to trimming and J lost 9 bases; unmatched junction nucleotides: 12. There are 14 residues in the CDR3. Germline CDR1 is SQVTM and CDR2 is ANQGSEA. CDR3 sequence: CSVGQGGSGGEQFF. The CDR3, as DNA: TGCAGCGTGGGACAGGGAGGGAGTGGGGGTGAGCAGTTCTTC.